The 28 T cell receptor beta chains below were found in one sample sequenced in a study of PD-1 blockade in mismatch repair-deficient tumors. Produced via immunoSEQ multiplex PCR; TCRdb's table is partial and in-frame only. This sample has 76,000 or so clones, with 80% to 90% found just once. This specimen was peripheral blood, taken 44 weeks after starting pembrolizumab. Receptors were obtained from an adult with mismatch repair-deficient cancer.

The V gene is TRBV27, the J gene TRBJ1-1; 10 positions agree with TRBD1. V lost 0 bases and J lost 1; bases outside the gene matches: 5. The CDR3 spans 17 residues. The germline gives CDR1 MNHEY, CDR2 SMNVEV (reference sequence). Written as DNA, the CDR3 is TGTGCCAGCAGTTTATCCGGGACAGGGGCGCGGAACACTGAAGCTTTCTTT. Its translation is CASSLSGTGARNTEAFF.

The CDR3 nucleotides read TGCGCCAGCAGCCAAGAGGGCCAATCCTACGAGCAGTACTTC. Protein sequence: CASSQEGQSYEQYF. The chain employs TRBV4-1 and TRBJ2-7; D not certain. There are 14 residues in the CDR3. V was cut by 0 bases and J by 1 base, with 7 bases left in between. Germline V lookup: CDR1 MGHRA, CDR2 YSYEKL.

V is TRBV2 and J is TRBJ1-6, with TRBD1 as a possible D gene (6 bases). V shed 5 bases and J shed 8 bases, with 13 bases lying between them. The V gene's germline CDR1 is SNHLY and CDR2 FYNNEI. The CDR3 runs to 14 residues. DNA of the CDR3: TGTGCCAGCAGTATGGGGCAGGGGTATTCACCCCTCCACTTT. This gives the protein CASSMGQGYSPLHF. The whole variable domain, remainder taken from reference TRBV2 and TRBJ1-6, is EPEVTQTPSHQVTQMGQEVILRCVPISNHLYFYWYRQILGQKVEFLVSFYNNEISEKSEIFDDQFSVERPDGSNFTLKIRSTKLEDSAMYFCASSMGQGYSPLHFGNGTRLTVT.

This chain uses TRBV4-3 with TRBJ2-5; no definite D call. The CDR3 has 14 amino acids. The V end lost 4 bases, the J end lost 5 bases, and 14 bases lay between the germline ends. Germline V gives CDR1 LGHNA, CDR2 YSLEER. CDR3: CASSRGTQPETQYF. The CDR3 bases are TGCGCCAGCAGCCGAGGAACTCAACCGGAGACCCAGTACTTC.

The rearrangement joins TRBV27 to TRBJ2-1; D unresolved. Trimming removed 0 bases at V and 5 bases at J, with 5 bases between. There are 13 residues in the CDR3. Per the germline V gene, CDR1 is MNHEY and CDR2 is SMNVEV (reference sequence). The CDR3 loop is CASSLSTHNEQFF. As DNA, the CDR3 is TGTGCCAGCAGTTTATCGACGCACAATGAGCAGTTCTTC.

The chain has TRBV5-6 and TRBJ1-4; 9 nucleotides agree with TRBD1. V shed 4 bases and J 8 bases; nucleotides not matched to a gene: 9. The germline V gene has CDR1 SGHDT and CDR2 YYEEEE. The CDR3 is made up of 15 amino acids. CDR3 coding DNA: TGTGCCAGCAGCAGAACAGGGGGCATCGGGGAAAAACTGTTTTTT. It yields the protein CASSRTGGIGEKLFF.

The genes are TRBV9 and TRBJ1-1, with D possibly being TRBD1 (5 bases). This CDR3 has 13 amino acids. The germline gives CDR1 SGDLS, CDR2 YYNGEE. The V end was cut by 0 bases, the J end by 5 bases, with 8 bases between. The CDR3 loop reads CASSVEQGTEAFF. The CDR3 nucleotides read TGTGCCAGCAGCGTAGAGCAGGGAACTGAAGCTTTCTTT.

This clone was seen only a few times. One junction end disagrees with the germline gene, perhaps due to a read error. In nucleotides, the CDR3 is TGTGCCAGCACCTTGCCCGGGGACTGGGGACGAGAGGCAGATACGCAGTATTTT. This codes for CASTLPGDWGREADTQYF. This rearrangement joins TRBV5-8 to TRBJ2-3, with D perhaps TRBD2 (6 bases). The CDR3 consists of 18 residues. Germline V lookup: CDR1 SGHTS, CDR2 YDEGEE.

In DNA form, the CDR3 reads TGCGCCAGCAGCCAACTGCGCCAGGGGTTCACTGAAGCTTTCTTT. This sequence encodes CASSQLRQGFTEAFF. The chain couples TRBV4-1 to TRBJ1-1, with D possibly being TRBD1 (6 bases). The CDR3 is 15 residues long. The V end was cut by 2 bases, the J end by 4 bases, with 14 bases between. CDR1 and CDR2 from the germline V gene are MGHRA and YSYEKL.

This clone was counted once. V and J are TRBV7-2 and TRBJ2-2, with D perhaps matching TRBD1 (5 bases). The V end lost 2 bases, the J end lost 4 bases, and 5 bases lay between the germline ends. Germline CDR1 is SGHTA and CDR2 is FQGNSA. The CDR3 consists of 13 residues. The CDR3, as DNA: TGTGCCAGCAGCTTAACAGGCACCGGGGAGCTGTTTTTT. It translates to CASSLTGTGELFF.

In its sample, this clone was seen a few times. The chain uses TRBV7-9 and TRBJ1-2; D gene unclear. Germline V CDR1 and CDR2: SEHNR, FQNEAQ (reference sequence). Trimming stripped 0 bases from V and 5 bases from J, with 4 bases between. The CDR3 length is 12 residues. The CDR3 here is CASSLADYGYTF. The CDR3 DNA is TGTGCCAGCAGCTTAGCAGATTATGGCTACACCTTC. Combining the CDR3 with reference TRBV7-9 and TRBJ1-2 gives the whole variable domain DTGVSQNPRHKITKRGQNVTFRCDPISEHNRLYWYRQTLGQGPEFLTYFQNEAQLEKSRLLSDRFSAERPKGSFSTLEIQRTEQGDSAMYLCASSLADYGYTFGSGTRLTVV.

This chain links TRBV27 with TRBJ2-1, with D hard to call. Looked up from germline, CDR1 is MNHEY and CDR2 is SMNVEV (reference sequence). Between the trimmed V and J ends, which lost 7 bases and 7 bases, there was a span of 8 bases. The CDR3 is 11 amino acids. The CDR3 loop reads CASTFRNEQFF. Written as DNA, the CDR3 is TGTGCCAGCACCTTCCGGAATGAGCAGTTCTTC.

This clone was seen just once. J is TRBJ1-1 and V is TRBV2; D uncertain. The V end was cut by 10 bases, the J end by 1 base, with 19 bases between. The CDR3 sequence is 15 residues long. From germline, CDR1 is SNHLY and CDR2 FYNNEI. The CDR3 spells CATLWASSGNTEAFF. CDR3 nucleotides: TGTGCCACCCTTTGGGCTAGCTCGGGGAACACTGAAGCTTTCTTT. The variable domain in full, completed from reference TRBV2 and TRBJ1-1, reads EPEVTQTPSHQVTQMGQEVILRCVPISNHLYFYWYRQILGQKVEFLVSFYNNEISEKSEIFDDQFSVERPDGSNFTLKIRSTKLEDSAMYFCATLWASSGNTEAFFGQGTRLTVV.

The V gene is TRBV27, the J gene TRBJ2-7; D tentatively reads TRBD1 or TRBD2 (5 bases each). The CDR3 is 15 amino acids. CDR1 MNHEY and CDR2 SMNVEV come from the germline V gene (reference sequence). V gave up 2 bases and J gave up 6 bases, with 17 bases separating them. CDR3 sequence (DNA): TGTGCCAGCAGTTTAAGGAGGCAGGGCCCTGCCGAGCAGTACTTC. Its protein product is CASSLRRQGPAEQYF.

The rearrangement joins TRBV11-1 to TRBJ2-7; no reliable D call. CDR3 length: 16 residues. V lost 1 base and J 2 bases, leaving 15 bases between the germline ends. Germline V gives CDR1 SGHAT, CDR2 FQDESV (reference sequence). This CDR3 is CASSLVSLGRPYEQYF. CDR3 DNA sequence: TGTGCCAGCAGCTTAGTCTCATTAGGACGGCCCTACGAGCAGTACTTC.

The chain combines TRBV7-3 with TRBJ2-3; D not resolved. Germline CDR1 is SGHTA and CDR2 is FQGTGA. V lost 1 base and J lost 0, with 8 bases in between. The CDR3 totals 15 residues. The CDR3 reads CASSLSQASTDTQYF. The DNA for the CDR3 is TGTGCCAGCAGCTTAAGCCAGGCTAGCACAGATACGCAGTATTTT.

This clone has only a few counts. The gene calls are TRBV30 and TRBJ1-2, with D perhaps matching TRBD1 (5 bases). The V end lost 2 bases, the J end lost 7 bases, and 11 bases lay between the germline ends. CDR3 length: 12 amino acids. Germline CDR1 reads GTSNPN; CDR2 reads SVGIG (reference sequence). In DNA form, the CDR3 reads TGTGCCTGGAGTCCCGGGGACGGTGGCTACACCTTC. Amino acids: CAWSPGDGGYTF.

The V and J genes are TRBV30 and TRBJ2-3; the match to TRBD2 covers 15 bases. V shed 0 bases, J shed 2 bases, and the junction held 9 bases outside the gene matches. The CDR3 is 19 residues long. In germline, CDR1 is GTSNPN, CDR2 SVGIG (reference sequence). Here the CDR3 reads CAWSVRTSGRAINTDTQYF. The CDR3 DNA follows: TGTGCCTGGAGTGTGCGGACTAGCGGGAGGGCGATCAACACAGATACGCAGTATTTT.

In its sample, this clone was seen a few times. The chain employs TRBV10-3 and TRBJ2-7; D unclear. The V end was cut by 4 bases, the J end by 2 bases, with 6 bases between. The germline gives CDR1 ENHRY, CDR2 SYGVKD. The CDR3 has 12 amino acids. CDR3 amino acids: CAISGRAYEQYF. CDR3 DNA sequence: TGTGCCATCAGTGGTAGAGCCTACGAGCAGTACTTC.

The rearrangement uses TRBV11-1 and TRBJ2-2; 9 nucleotides agree with TRBD1. The CDR3 has 15 amino acids. V was pared by 5 bases and J by 6 bases, with 7 bases of the junction left unmatched. Germline CDR1 SGHAT, CDR2 FQDESV (reference sequence). CDR3 sequence: CASSPQGAIAGELFF. The CDR3 nucleotides are TGTGCCAGCAGCCCACAGGGGGCTATCGCCGGGGAGCTGTTTTTT.

The chain combines TRBV4-1 with TRBJ1-5; weak D call: TRBD1 (6 bases). Germline V gene lookup returns CDR1 MGHRA and CDR2 YSYEKL. The germline V and J ends were trimmed by 4 bases and 0 bases, with 10 bases remaining between them. The CDR3 has 15 amino acids. As DNA, the CDR3 is TGCGCCAGCAGCCCAGGGACATTTAGCAATCAGCCCCAGCATTTT. Its translation is CASSPGTFSNQPQHF.

About this clone itself: A read error may produce the germline difference seen at one junction end. The sample carries other DNA sequences with the same CDR3. This chain joins TRBV6-5 and TRBJ1-2; D unclear. This CDR3 contains 13 residues. Per the germline V gene, CDR1 is MNHEY and CDR2 is SVGAGI. The CDR3 sequence: CASSYSPGWGYTF. The CDR3 coding sequence is TGCGCCAGCAGTTACTCGCCGGGGTGGGGCTACACCTTC.

This chain connects TRBV7-2 to TRBJ2-6; TRBD1 is a possible D gene (5 bases). The CDR3 contains 15 residues. Germline CDR1 reads SGHTA; CDR2 reads FQGNSA. V gave up 3 bases and J gave up 4 bases, with 10 bases separating them. CDR3 bases: TGTGCCAGCAGCTTTGGGGCCCCCGGGGCCAACGTCCTGACTTTC. Amino acids: CASSFGAPGANVLTF.

V gene TRBV4-3 combines with J gene TRBJ2-7, with D possibly TRBD1 on 5 matching bases. V dropped 0 bases and J dropped 3 bases, with 9 bases sitting between them. Germline loops: CDR1 LGHNA, CDR2 YSLEER. CDR3 size: 14 residues. The CDR3 protein is CASSQDTGGYEQYF. DNA of the CDR3: TGCGCCAGCAGCCAAGATACAGGTGGCTACGAGCAGTACTTC.

The chain uses TRBV9 and TRBJ1-2; D remains ambiguous. The length of the CDR3 is 13 residues. Germline CDR1 SGDLS, CDR2 YYNGEE. V was cut by 4 bases and J by 4 bases, with 11 bases left in between. The DNA of the CDR3 is TGTGCCAGCAGCTCCGCAGAATTCTATGGCTACACCTTC. Translation gives CASSSAEFYGYTF.

The V call is TRBV9, the J call TRBJ1-2, with 8 bases identical to TRBD1. The CDR3 totals 14 residues. Losses at the gene ends were 3 bases for V and 2 bases for J; bases not matched to a gene: 3. In germline, CDR1 is SGDLS, CDR2 YYNGEE. The DNA for the CDR3 is TGTGCCAGCAGCGCCAGACAGGGGAACTATGGCTACACCTTC. It encodes CASSARQGNYGYTF.

This rearrangement joins TRBV2 to TRBJ2-6; no clear D gene. CDR1 and CDR2 from the germline V gene are SNHLY and FYNNEI. The CDR3 spans 14 residues. V was trimmed by 7 bases and J by 0 bases, leaving 7 bases between them. CDR3 DNA sequence: TGTGCCAGCACCCGAGACTCTGGGGCCAACGTCCTGACTTTC. Its protein is CASTRDSGANVLTF.

DNA of the CDR3: TGTGCCACCGCATGGAGGGCAGGGGGCAATCAGCCCCAGCATTTT. This encodes CATAWRAGGNQPQHF. This chain connects TRBV19 to TRBJ1-5, with D possibly matching TRBD1 (6 bases). The CDR3 spans 15 residues. Germline CDR1 LNHDA, CDR2 SQIVND (reference sequence). Trimming cost V 10 bases and J 2 bases, with 18 bases left between them.